This T cell receptor (beta chain) was recovered during a study of shared clonotypes between healthy human individuals. The CDR3 runs to 15 residues. Trimming removed 2 bases from V and 4 bases from J; junction bases left unmatched: 1. CDR1 and CDR2 from the germline V gene are SGHRS and YFSETQ. Study outcomes and limitations: An anticipated effect of sequencing depth on clonotype sharing among donors was recognized.

Remarks on this clone: Its cognate antigen is unknown. Other DNA sequences in this specimen translate into the identical CDR3.

The study drew all its donors from Caucasian adults living in Nashville, Tennessee. Profiled with immunoSEQ multiplex PCR; TCRdb holds only in-frame clones, not every one. The table includes about 2.4 million clones, 85% to 95% detected once. The specimen sequenced was naive CD4+ T cells sorted from blood. The sample's subset: CD45RA+ positively selected. V usage is TRBV5-1 and J usage is TRBJ1-6, with TRBD1 matching over 9 bases. This sequence originates from a man younger than 35 in good health. The CDR3 DNA follows: TGCGCCAGCAGCTTAGGACAGGGGTATAATTCACCCCTCCACTTT. Its translation: CASSLGQGYNSPLHF.